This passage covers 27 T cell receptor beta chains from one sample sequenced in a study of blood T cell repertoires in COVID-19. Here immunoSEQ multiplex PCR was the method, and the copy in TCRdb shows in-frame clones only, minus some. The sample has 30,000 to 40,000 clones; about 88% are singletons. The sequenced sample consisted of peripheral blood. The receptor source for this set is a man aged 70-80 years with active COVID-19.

This chain's CDR3 is CASSTPGLDNEQFF. CDR3 coding DNA: TGTGCCAGCAGCACACCGGGACTGGACAATGAGCAGTTCTTC. J is TRBJ2-1 and V is TRBV13; TRBD2 might be the D (6 bases). Per germline, CDR1 PRHDT and CDR2 FYEKMQ (reference sequence). V was trimmed by 5 bases and J by 5 bases, leaving 13 bases between them. The CDR3 totals 14 residues.

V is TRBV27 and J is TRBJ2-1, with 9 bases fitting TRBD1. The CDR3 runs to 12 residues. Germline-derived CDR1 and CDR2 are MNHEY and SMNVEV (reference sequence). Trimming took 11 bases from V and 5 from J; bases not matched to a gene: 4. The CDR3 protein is CASQGAHNEQFF. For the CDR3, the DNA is TGTGCCTCACAGGGGGCCCACAATGAGCAGTTCTTC.

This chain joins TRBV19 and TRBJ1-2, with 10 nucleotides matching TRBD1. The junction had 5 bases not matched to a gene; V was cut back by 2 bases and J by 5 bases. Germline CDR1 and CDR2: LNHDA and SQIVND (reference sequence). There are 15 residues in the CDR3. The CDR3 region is CASSISTGGGYGYTF. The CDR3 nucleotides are TGTGCCAGTAGTATATCGACAGGGGGCGGGTATGGCTACACCTTC.

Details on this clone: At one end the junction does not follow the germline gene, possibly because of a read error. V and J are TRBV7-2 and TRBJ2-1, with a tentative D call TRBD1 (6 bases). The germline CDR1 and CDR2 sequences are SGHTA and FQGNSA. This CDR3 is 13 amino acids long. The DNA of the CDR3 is TGTGCCATCAGCCGACAGGTTCGCGATGAGCAGTTCTTC. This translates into CAISRQVRDEQFF.

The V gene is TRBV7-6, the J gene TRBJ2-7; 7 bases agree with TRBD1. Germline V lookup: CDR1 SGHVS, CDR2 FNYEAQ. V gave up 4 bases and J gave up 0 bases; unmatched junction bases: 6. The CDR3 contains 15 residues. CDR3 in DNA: TGTGCCAGCAGCTCCTGGGACAGTACCTCCTACGAGCAGTACTTC. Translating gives CASSSWDSTSYEQYF.

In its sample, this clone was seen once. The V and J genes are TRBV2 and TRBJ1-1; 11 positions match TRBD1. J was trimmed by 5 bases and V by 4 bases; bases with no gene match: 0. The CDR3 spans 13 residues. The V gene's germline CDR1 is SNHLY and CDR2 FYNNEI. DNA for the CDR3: TGTGCCAGCAGTGGGGACAGGGGGACTGAAGCTTTCTTT. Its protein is CASSGDRGTEAFF.

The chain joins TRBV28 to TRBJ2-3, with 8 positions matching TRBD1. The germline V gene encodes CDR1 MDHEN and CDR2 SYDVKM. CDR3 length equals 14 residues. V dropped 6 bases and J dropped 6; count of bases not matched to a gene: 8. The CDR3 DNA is TGTGCCAGCAGCGTCAGGGGGCCGGGTGATACGCAGTATTTT. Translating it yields CASSVRGPGDTQYF.

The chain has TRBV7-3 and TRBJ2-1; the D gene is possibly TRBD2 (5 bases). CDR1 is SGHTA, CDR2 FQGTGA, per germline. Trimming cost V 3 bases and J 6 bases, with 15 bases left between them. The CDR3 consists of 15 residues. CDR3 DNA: TGTGCCAGCAGCTTTATGGGAGAGCCCCGCAATGAGCAGTTCTTC. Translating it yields CASSFMGEPRNEQFF.

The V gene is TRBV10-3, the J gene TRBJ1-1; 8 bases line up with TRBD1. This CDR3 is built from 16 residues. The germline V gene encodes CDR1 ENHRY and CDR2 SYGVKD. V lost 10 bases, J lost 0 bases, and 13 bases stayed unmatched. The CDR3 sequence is CATAHGRGPMNTEAFF. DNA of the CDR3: TGTGCCACCGCCCACGGCAGGGGGCCGATGAACACTGAAGCTTTCTTT.

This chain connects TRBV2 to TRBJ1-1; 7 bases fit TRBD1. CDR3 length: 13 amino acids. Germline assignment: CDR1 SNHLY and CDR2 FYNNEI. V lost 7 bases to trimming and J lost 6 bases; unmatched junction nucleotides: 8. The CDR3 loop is CASKRQGRAEAFF. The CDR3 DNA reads TGTGCCAGCAAAAGACAGGGTCGGGCTGAAGCTTTCTTT.

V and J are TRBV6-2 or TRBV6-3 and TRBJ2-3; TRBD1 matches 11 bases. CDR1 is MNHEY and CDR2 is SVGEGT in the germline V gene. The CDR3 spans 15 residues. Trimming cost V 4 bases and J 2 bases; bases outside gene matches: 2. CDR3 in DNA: TGTGCCAGCAGTTGGGACAGGGGGAACACAGATACGCAGTATTTT. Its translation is CASSWDRGNTDTQYF.

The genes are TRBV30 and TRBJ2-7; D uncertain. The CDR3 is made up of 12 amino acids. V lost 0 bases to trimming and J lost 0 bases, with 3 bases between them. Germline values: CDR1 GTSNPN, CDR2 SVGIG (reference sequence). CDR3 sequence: CAWSVLSYEQYF. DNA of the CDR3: TGTGCCTGGAGTGTCCTCTCCTACGAGCAGTACTTC.

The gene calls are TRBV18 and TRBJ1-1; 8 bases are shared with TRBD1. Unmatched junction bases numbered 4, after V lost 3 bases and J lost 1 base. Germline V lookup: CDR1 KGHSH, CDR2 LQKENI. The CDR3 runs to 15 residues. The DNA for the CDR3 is TGTGCCAGCTCACCTCGGACAGGGCAGAACACTGAAGCTTTCTTT. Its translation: CASSPRTGQNTEAFF. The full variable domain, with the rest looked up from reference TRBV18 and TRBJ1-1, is NAGVMQNPRHLVRRRGQEARLRCSPMKGHSHVYWYRQLPEEGLKFMVYLQKENIIDESGMPKERFSAEFPKEGPSILRIQQVVRGDSAAYFCASSPRTGQNTEAFFGQGTRLTVV.

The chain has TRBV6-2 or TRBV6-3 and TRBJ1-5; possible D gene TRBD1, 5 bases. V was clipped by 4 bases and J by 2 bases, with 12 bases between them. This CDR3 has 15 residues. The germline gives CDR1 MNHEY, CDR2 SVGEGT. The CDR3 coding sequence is TGTGCCAGCAGTTCCCGGGGGTCGGGCAATCAGCCCCAGCATTTT. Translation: CASSSRGSGNQPQHF.

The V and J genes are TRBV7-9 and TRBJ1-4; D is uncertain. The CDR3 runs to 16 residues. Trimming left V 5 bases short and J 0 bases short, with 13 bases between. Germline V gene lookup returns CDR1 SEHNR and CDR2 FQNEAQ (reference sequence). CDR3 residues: CASSHNNVATNEKLFF. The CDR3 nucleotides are TGTGCCAGCAGCCACAATAACGTTGCAACTAATGAAAAACTGTTTTTT.

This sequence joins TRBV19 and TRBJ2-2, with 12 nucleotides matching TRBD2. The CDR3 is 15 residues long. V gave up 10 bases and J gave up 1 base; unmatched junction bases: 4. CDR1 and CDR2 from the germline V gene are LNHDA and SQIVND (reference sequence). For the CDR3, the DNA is TGTGCCACTACGGGACTAGCGGGGAACACCGGGGAGCTGTTTTTT. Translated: CATTGLAGNTGELFF. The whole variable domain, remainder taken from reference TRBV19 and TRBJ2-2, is DGGITQSPKYLFRKEGQNVTLSCEQNLNHDAMYWYRQDPGQGLRLIYYSQIVNDFQKGDIAEGYSVSREKKESFPLTVTSAQKNPTAFYLCATTGLAGNTGELFFGEGSRLTVL.

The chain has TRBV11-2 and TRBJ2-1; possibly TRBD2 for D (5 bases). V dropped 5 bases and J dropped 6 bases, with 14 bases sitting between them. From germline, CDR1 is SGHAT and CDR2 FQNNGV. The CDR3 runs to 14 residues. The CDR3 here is CASSPLRGSNEQFF. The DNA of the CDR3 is TGTGCCAGCAGCCCCCTACGGGGTTCCAATGAGCAGTTCTTC.

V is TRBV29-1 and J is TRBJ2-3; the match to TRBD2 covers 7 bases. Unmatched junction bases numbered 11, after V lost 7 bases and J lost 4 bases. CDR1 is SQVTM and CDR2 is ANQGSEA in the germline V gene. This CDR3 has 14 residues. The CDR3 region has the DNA TGCAGCGCCCTTAGACGCGGGGGATCAGATACGCAGTATTTT. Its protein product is CSALRRGGSDTQYF.

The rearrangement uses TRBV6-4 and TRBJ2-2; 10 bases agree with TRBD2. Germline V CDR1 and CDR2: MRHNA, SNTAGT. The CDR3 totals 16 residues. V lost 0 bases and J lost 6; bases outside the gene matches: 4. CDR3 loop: CASSDSRLAGAGELFF. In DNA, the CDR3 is TGTGCCAGCAGTGACTCCCGGCTAGCGGGAGCCGGGGAGCTGTTTTTT.

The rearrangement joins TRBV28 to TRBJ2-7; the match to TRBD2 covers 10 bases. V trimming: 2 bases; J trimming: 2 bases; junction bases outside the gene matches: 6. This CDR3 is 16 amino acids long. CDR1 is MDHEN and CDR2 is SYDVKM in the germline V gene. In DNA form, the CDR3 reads TGTGCCAGCAGTTTACACAGCGGGGGGGGAGCCTACGAGCAGTACTTC. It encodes CASSLHSGGGAYEQYF.

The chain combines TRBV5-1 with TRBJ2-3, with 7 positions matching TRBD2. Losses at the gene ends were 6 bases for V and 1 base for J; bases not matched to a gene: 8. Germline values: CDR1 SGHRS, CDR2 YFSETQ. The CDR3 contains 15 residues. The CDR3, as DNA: TGCGCCAGCAACGGACTAGGACTCCGCACAGATACGCAGTATTTT. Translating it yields CASNGLGLRTDTQYF. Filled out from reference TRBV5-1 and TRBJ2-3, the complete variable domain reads KAGVTQTPRYLIKTRGQQVTLSCSPISGHRSVSWYQQTPGQGLQFLFEYFSETQRNKGNFPGRFSGRQFSNSRSEMNVSTLELGDSALYLCASNGLGLRTDTQYFGPGTRLTVL.

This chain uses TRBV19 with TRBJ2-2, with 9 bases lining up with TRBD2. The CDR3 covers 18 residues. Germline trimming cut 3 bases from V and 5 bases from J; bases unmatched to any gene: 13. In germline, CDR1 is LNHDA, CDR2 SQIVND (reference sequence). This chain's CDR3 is CASSIGSGGPRGTGELFF. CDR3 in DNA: TGTGCCAGTAGTATTGGTAGCGGGGGTCCCCGCGGGACCGGGGAGCTGTTTTTT.

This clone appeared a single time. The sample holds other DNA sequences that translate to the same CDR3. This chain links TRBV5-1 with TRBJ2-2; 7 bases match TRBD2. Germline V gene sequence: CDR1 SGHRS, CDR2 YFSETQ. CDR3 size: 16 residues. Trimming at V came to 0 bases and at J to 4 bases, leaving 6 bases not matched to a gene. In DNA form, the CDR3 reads TGCGCCAGCAGCTTGGTGGCGGGAGAGGGCACCGGGGAGCTGTTTTTT. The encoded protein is CASSLVAGEGTGELFF. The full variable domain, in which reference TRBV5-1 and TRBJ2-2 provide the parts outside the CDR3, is KAGVTQTPRYLIKTRGQQVTLSCSPISGHRSVSWYQQTPGQGLQFLFEYFSETQRNKGNFPGRFSGRQFSNSRSEMNVSTLELGDSALYLCASSLVAGEGTGELFFGEGSRLTVL.

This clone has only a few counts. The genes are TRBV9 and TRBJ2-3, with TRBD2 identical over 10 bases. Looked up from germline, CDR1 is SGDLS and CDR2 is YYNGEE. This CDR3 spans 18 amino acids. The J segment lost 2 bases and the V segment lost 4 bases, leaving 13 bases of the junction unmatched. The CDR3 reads CASSSRGGLADITDTQYF. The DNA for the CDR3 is TGTGCCAGCAGCTCCAGAGGAGGACTAGCGGATATCACAGATACGCAGTATTTT.

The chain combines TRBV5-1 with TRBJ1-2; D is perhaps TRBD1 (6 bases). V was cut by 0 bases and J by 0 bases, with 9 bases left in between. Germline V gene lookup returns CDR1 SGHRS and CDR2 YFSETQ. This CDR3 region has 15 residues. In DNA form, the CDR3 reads TGCGCCAGCAGCTTGGCCCAGGGGACTAACTATGGCTACACCTTC. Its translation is CASSLAQGTNYGYTF.

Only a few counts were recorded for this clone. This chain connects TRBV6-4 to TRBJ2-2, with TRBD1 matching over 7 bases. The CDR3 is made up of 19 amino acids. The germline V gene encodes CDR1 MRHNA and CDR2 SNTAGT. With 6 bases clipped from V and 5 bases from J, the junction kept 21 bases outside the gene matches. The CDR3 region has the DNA TGTGCCAGCAGCAAAAATCGAGGGTGGGAACAGGGGTTGACCGGGGAGCTGTTTTTT. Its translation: CASSKNRGWEQGLTGELFF.

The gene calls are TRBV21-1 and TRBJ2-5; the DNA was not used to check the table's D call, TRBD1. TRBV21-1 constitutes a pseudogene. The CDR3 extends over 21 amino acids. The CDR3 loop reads CASSKALSLSGTGRRQETQYF. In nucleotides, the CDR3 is TGTGCCAGCAGCAAAGCGCTTTCACTTTCCGGGACAGGGAGACGCCAAGAGACCCAGTACTTC.